This entry is about one T cell receptor beta chain. The authors' processing: Using reference gene primer amplification, nucleated cell counts were estimated. Sequencing used immunoSEQ multiplex PCR; TCRdb keeps in-frame clones, though not all of them. V and J calls and clone size are copied from that table; D and trimming were computed from the DNA. Of 150,000 or so clones listed, about 88% were seen once; the top ten hold 2.4%. This record belongs to a study of blood T cell repertoires in COVID-19. Study information: COVID-19 samples from acute and convalescent phases originated in the United States, Italy and Spain. PBMCs, B-cell-depleted T cells, or T cells were the source of the cDNA or gDNA that made up the material.

The germline CDR1 and CDR2 sequences are KGHSH and LQKENI. The CDR3 runs 15 residues. With V trimmed by 3 bases and J by 4 bases, 7 bases remained unmatched. The chain carries TRBV18 and TRBJ2-3, with 7 bases lining up with TRBD1. What was sequenced was peripheral blood. This sequence was found in a woman in her 70s with acute or convalescent COVID-19. The CDR3 region has the DNA TGTGCCAGCTCACCTCGACAGGGTAGTCCAGATACGCAGTATTTT. Its protein product is CASSPRQGSPDTQYF.